These 6 T cell receptor beta chains were sequenced from one sample in a study of blood T cell repertoires in COVID-19. Repertoires were generated with immunoSEQ multiplex PCR, while TCRdb's copy carries only in-frame clones and drops some. The sample shows about 170,000 clones, roughly 91% of them seen only once. What was sequenced was peripheral blood. The receptors derive from a man aged 45-60 years who had recovered from COVID-19.

The chain couples TRBV19 to TRBJ2-2; tentatively, D is TRBD2 (5 bases). Per the germline V gene, CDR1 is LNHDA and CDR2 is SQIVND (reference sequence). V was clipped by 6 bases and J by 1 base, with 9 bases between them. The CDR3 is 14 residues long. CDR3 sequence (DNA): TGTGCCAGTAGCAAAACTAGGAACACCGGGGAGCTGTTTTTT. Its protein is CASSKTRNTGELFF.

This rearrangement joins TRBV18 to TRBJ1-1, with 9 bases aligning to TRBD1. The germline V gene encodes CDR1 KGHSH and CDR2 LQKENI. The ends lost 4 bases at V and 7 bases at J; junction bases unmatched: 10. The CDR3 loop spans 15 amino acids. The CDR3 here is CASSQLGTGLSEAFF. The CDR3 DNA follows: TGTGCCAGCTCACAACTCGGGACAGGGTTAAGTGAAGCTTTCTTT.

The gene calls are TRBV12-5 and TRBJ2-2; D not resolved. From germline, CDR1 is LGHNT and CDR2 FRNRAP. Trimming removed 7 bases from V and 5 bases from J, with 17 bases in between. This CDR3 has 15 amino acids. This chain's CDR3 is CASASWAGVTGELFF. The CDR3 nucleotides are TGTGCTAGTGCTTCTTGGGCAGGCGTTACCGGGGAGCTGTTTTTT.

Only one count was recorded for this clone. This chain links TRBV7-9 with TRBJ2-7, with 7 bases matching TRBD1. Germline-derived CDR1 and CDR2 are SEHNR and FQNEAQ (reference sequence). The CDR3 consists of 13 residues. V trimming: 4 bases; J trimming: 7 bases; junction bases outside the gene matches: 7. The DNA for the CDR3 is TGTGCCAGCAGCTACGACAGGGAGTGGGAGCAGTACTTC. Protein: CASSYDREWEQYF.

The table lists this clone with a few counts. The V and J genes are TRBV28 and TRBJ1-6; 7 nucleotides match TRBD1. This CDR3 has 15 residues. Looked up from germline, CDR1 is MDHEN and CDR2 is SYDVKM. The trim removed 3 bases at V and 10 bases at J, leaving 9 bases unmatched. The CDR3 sequence is CASSLLQGIGSPLHF. The DNA for the CDR3 is TGTGCCAGCAGTTTGTTACAGGGGATTGGCTCACCCCTCCACTTT.

The CDR3 coding sequence is TGTGCCAGCAGCGGAACCACAGGGGCAATCACAGATACGCAGTATTTT. This gives the protein CASSGTTGAITDTQYF. The chain links TRBV6-2 or TRBV6-3 to TRBJ2-3, with 7 bases matching TRBD1. Germline V lookup: CDR1 MNHEY, CDR2 SVGEGT. The trim removed 6 bases at V and 2 bases at J, leaving 11 bases unmatched. The CDR3 totals 16 residues.